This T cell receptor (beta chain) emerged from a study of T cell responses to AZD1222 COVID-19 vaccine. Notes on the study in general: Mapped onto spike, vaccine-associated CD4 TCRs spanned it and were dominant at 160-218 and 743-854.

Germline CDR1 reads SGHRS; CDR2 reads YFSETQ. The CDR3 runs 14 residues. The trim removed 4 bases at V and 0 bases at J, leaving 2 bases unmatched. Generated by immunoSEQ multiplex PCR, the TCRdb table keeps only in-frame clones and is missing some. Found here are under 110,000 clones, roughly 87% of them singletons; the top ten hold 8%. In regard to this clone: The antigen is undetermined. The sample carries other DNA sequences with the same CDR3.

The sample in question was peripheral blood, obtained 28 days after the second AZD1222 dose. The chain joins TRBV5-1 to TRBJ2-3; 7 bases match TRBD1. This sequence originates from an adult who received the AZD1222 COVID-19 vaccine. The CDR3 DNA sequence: TGCGCCAGCAGCCCGGGACAGAGCACAGATACGCAGTATTTT. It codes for CASSPGQSTDTQYF.